This TCR beta chain was obtained from a study of human T cells and chemical hapten exposure. Points from the study as a whole: TCRs above 1 in 1000 frequency stayed constant with DPC sensitization.

Turning to this clonotype: Its target is unknown.

TCRdb analysed the 5' RACE reads with MiXCR anew, one entry per CDR3 protein. The table lists tens of thousands of distinct CDR3 sequences, 7.7% of them singletons. V shed 5 bases and J 5 bases; nucleotides not matched to a gene: 8. Germline assignment: CDR1 SEHNR and CDR2 FQNEAQ (reference sequence). CDR3 length equals 15 residues. Unfractionated whole blood served as the source for total RNA extraction. This receptor was taken from a male donor in good health. The chain has TRBV7-9 and TRBJ2-7, with 11 positions matching TRBD2. This CDR3 reads CASSLTSGKVDEQYF. The CDR3 coding sequence is TGTGCCAGCAGCCTGACTAGCGGGAAGGTTGACGAGCAGTACTTC.